The 27 T cell receptor beta chains given below trace back to one sample, sequenced in a study of post-analysis software for immune sequencing data. Study-wide points: Four to six TRBV segments were more frequent in patients than controls; TRBV5-6, TRBV5-1 and TRBV20-1 belonged to this group.

Which antigens these TCRs recognize remains unknown. Libraries were made from TCR beta cDNA, and they carried unique molecular identifiers. MiXCR was run by TCRdb on the PCR reads, yielding one entry per CDR3 protein. The sample has roughly 540,000 distinct CDR3 sequences; approximately 34% are singletons. Sequencing was done on a sample of blood. The receptors stem from a girl aged 2-17 years with multiple sclerosis.

V usage is TRBV5-1 and J usage is TRBJ1-4; 9 positions agree with TRBD1. The CDR3 has 14 residues. J was trimmed by 7 bases and V by 4 bases; bases with no gene match: 5. In germline, CDR1 is SGHRS, CDR2 YFSETQ. For the CDR3, the DNA is TGCGCCAGCAGCCCAGGGACAGGGACTGAAAAACTGTTTTTT. Translated: CASSPGTGTEKLFF.

As regards this clonotype: This may stem from a read error, because a much larger clone lies one nucleotide away. Without the conserved terminal phenylalanine or tryptophan, this CDR3 likely stems from a read error. This chain uses TRBV5-1 with TRBJ2-3; no clear D gene. Trimming pared 0 bases from V and 2 bases from J, leaving 10 bases between. This CDR3 has 15 residues. Germline V CDR1 and CDR2: SGHRS, YFSETQ. In nucleotides, the CDR3 is TGCGCCAGCAGCTTGGCCGCCAGCCCCACAGATACGCAGTATTTG. This translates into CASSLAASPTDTQYL.

This clonotype was seen a handful of times. V gene TRBV5-5 combines with J gene TRBJ2-5, with D uncertain. The V gene's germline CDR1 is SGHKS and CDR2 YYEKEE (reference sequence). V shed 0 bases and J shed 0 bases, with 21 bases lying between them. This CDR3 contains 19 residues. The CDR3 nucleotides are TGTGCCAGCAGCTTGGCTGCCGGGTTCGGCCCCCAATACCAAGAGACCCAGTACTTC. Residues: CASSLAAGFGPQYQETQYF.

The chain carries TRBV6-1 and TRBJ2-7, with D possibly TRBD1 on 5 matching bases. V was cut by 3 bases and J by 8 bases, with 14 bases left in between. The germline CDR1 and CDR2 sequences are MNHNS and SASEGT. This CDR3 comprises 13 residues. CDR3 region: CASSEEPTAKQYF. Here the CDR3 DNA reads TGTGCCAGCAGTGAGGAGCCGACAGCGAAGCAGTACTTC.

The chain is built from TRBV7-7 and TRBJ2-5, with 11 bases aligning to TRBD2. This CDR3 has 16 residues. V shed 4 bases, J shed 11 bases, and the junction held 15 bases outside the gene matches. Germline loops: CDR1 SSHAT, CDR2 FNYEAQ (reference sequence). This chain's CDR3 is CASSSKLAGGHNEQYF. CDR3 coding DNA: TGTGCCAGCAGCTCAAAGCTAGCGGGGGGCCACAATGAGCAGTACTTC. The full variable domain, with the rest looked up from reference TRBV7-7 and TRBJ2-5, is GAGVSQSPRYKVTKRGQDVTLRCDPISSHATLYWYQQALGQGPEFLTYFNYEAQPDKSGLPSDRFSAERPEGSISTLTIQRTEQRDSAMYRCASSSKLAGGHNEQYFGPGTRLLVL.

The sample holds a few counts of this clonotype. This rearrangement joins TRBV20-1 to TRBJ1-5; the D gene is possibly TRBD1 (5 bases). The CDR3 spans 14 residues. Germline V gene lookup returns CDR1 DFQATT and CDR2 SNEGSKA (reference sequence). Trimming stripped 4 bases from V and 5 bases from J, with 15 bases between. CDR3 DNA sequence: TGCAGTGCTACCCCGGGAGGGGCGGATCAGCCCCAGCATTTT. Amino acid sequence: CSATPGGADQPQHF.

The genes are TRBV18 and TRBJ2-3; 9 nucleotides agree with TRBD1. The CDR3 sequence is 16 residues long. Per the germline V gene, CDR1 is KGHSH and CDR2 is LQKENI. The trim removed 4 bases at V and 5 bases at J, leaving 10 bases unmatched. CDR3 residues: CASSLTGTGSQDTQYF. The CDR3 DNA sequence: TGTGCCAGCTCACTCACCGGGACAGGGTCGCAAGATACGCAGTATTTT.

A few counts support this clonotype. The chain uses TRBV10-3 and TRBJ2-7; D gene unclear. V was shortened by 0 bases and J by 5 bases, with 11 bases between the two germline ends. CDR1 ENHRY and CDR2 SYGVKD come from the germline V gene. The CDR3 is 14 amino acids. CDR3 nucleotides: TGTGCCATCAGTGAGTCATCCAGCACCAACGAGCAGTACTTC. This gives the protein CAISESSSTNEQYF.

CDR3 sequence reads: CASSLAGGASRAYEQYF. DNA for the CDR3: TGCGCCAGCAGCTTGGCCGGGGGAGCTAGTAGGGCCTACGAGCAGTACTTC. The genes are TRBV5-1 and TRBJ2-7; possibly TRBD2 for D (6 bases). V was trimmed by 0 bases and J by 2 bases, leaving 18 bases between them. This CDR3 is built from 17 residues. CDR1 and CDR2 (germline): SGHRS, YFSETQ.

The chain is built from TRBV5-1 and TRBJ2-5; a possible D gene is TRBD1 (5 bases). CDR3 length: 14 residues. The V gene's germline CDR1 is SGHRS and CDR2 YFSETQ. V lost 2 bases to trimming and J lost 3 bases, with 11 bases between them. CDR3 sequence (DNA): TGCGCCAGCAGCTTCGACAGCAACGAAGAGACCCAGTACTTC. It is translated as CASSFDSNEETQYF.

This clonotype was picked up a small number of times. The genes are TRBV3-1 and TRBJ1-6; D perhaps matches TRBD1 (5 bases). V lost 8 bases, J lost 0 bases, and 8 bases lay in between. Germline V gene data show CDR1 as LGHDT and CDR2 as YNNKEL (reference sequence). The CDR3 sequence is 14 residues long. CDR3 DNA: TGTGCCAGCCGACAGAGCTCCTATAATTCACCCCTCCACTTT. It codes for CASRQSSYNSPLHF.

This clonotype was found a few times. The genes are TRBV5-1 and TRBJ1-5; 9 bases align to TRBD1. CDR3 length equals 15 residues. V lost 4 bases to trimming and J lost 0 bases; unmatched junction nucleotides: 2. The germline V gene encodes CDR1 SGHRS and CDR2 YFSETQ. In nucleotides, the CDR3 is TGCGCCAGCAGCGACAGGGGGGATAGCAATCAGCCCCAGCATTTT. This sequence encodes CASSDRGDSNQPQHF.

The chain is built from TRBV7-9 and TRBJ2-1, with a tentative D call TRBD2 (7 bases). CDR1 SEHNR and CDR2 FQNEAQ come from the germline V gene (reference sequence). V was shortened by 10 bases and J by 2 bases, with 18 bases between the two germline ends. This CDR3 contains 15 residues. The CDR3 DNA is TGTGCCACCATTCTGGGGAGGGACACCTACAATGAGCAGTTCTTC. Translating it yields CATILGRDTYNEQFF.

The table lists this clonotype with a few counts. The V call is TRBV4-1, the J call TRBJ2-1; maybe TRBD2 (5 bases). V was cut by 3 bases and J by 0 bases, with 15 bases left in between. Germline assignment: CDR1 MGHRA and CDR2 YSYEKL. The length of the CDR3 is 17 residues. The CDR3 reads CASSHGERGDSYNEQFF. In DNA, the CDR3 is TGCGCCAGCAGCCATGGAGAACGGGGAGACTCCTACAATGAGCAGTTCTTC.

This clonotype turned up a few times. This chain joins TRBV6-6 and TRBJ2-7; D not resolved. Trimming pared 5 bases from V and 2 bases from J, leaving 10 bases between. The CDR3 has 13 amino acids. CDR1 is MNHNY, CDR2 SVGAGI, per germline (reference sequence). The CDR3 loop reads CASSLTPTYEQYF. The CDR3 DNA follows: TGTGCCAGCAGTCTGACCCCAACCTACGAGCAGTACTTC.

The J gene is TRBJ2-5, the V gene TRBV3-1; D perhaps matches TRBD1 (6 bases). The V and J ends lost 1 base and 5 bases respectively, with 14 bases between them. The germline V gene has CDR1 LGHDT and CDR2 YNNKEL (reference sequence). The CDR3 length is 15 residues. CDR3 coding DNA: TGTGCCAGCAGCCAAGCTACAGGGATATCGGAGACCCAGTACTTC. It translates to CASSQATGISETQYF.

The chain carries TRBV28 and TRBJ2-7; 8 bases align to TRBD2. The V and J ends lost 7 bases and 6 bases, in that order; junction bases with no gene match: 23. CDR3 size: 18 residues. The germline CDR1 and CDR2 sequences are MDHEN and SYDVKM. The CDR3 coding sequence is TGTGCCAGCAATAGCGGGGAGCCACTTTCTAATGGACGGGGCGAGCAGTACTTC. Its protein product is CASNSGEPLSNGRGEQYF.

The V gene is TRBV6-1, the J gene TRBJ2-1, with TRBD1 matching 7 bases. The CDR3 is made up of 13 amino acids. The germline CDR1 and CDR2 sequences are MNHNS and SASEGT. V trimming: 2 bases; J trimming: 7 bases; junction bases outside the gene matches: 2. The CDR3 sequence is CASSESRGNEQFF. CDR3 nucleotide sequence: TGTGCCAGCAGTGAATCCAGGGGGAATGAGCAGTTCTTC.

CDR3 coding DNA: TGCAGTGCTAGAGTTCCCCCCAGGGGAATCGGCTACGAGCAGTACTTC. As protein: CSARVPPRGIGYEQYF. This chain uses TRBV20-1 with TRBJ2-7; D may be TRBD1 (6 bases). Deletions cut 1 base from V and 3 bases from J, with 19 bases between. The CDR3 has 16 residues. CDR1 DFQATT and CDR2 SNEGSKA come from the germline V gene (reference sequence).

The rearrangement joins TRBV24-1 to TRBJ2-2; D not certain. Germline V gene lookup returns CDR1 KGHDR and CDR2 SFDVKD. V was clipped by 4 bases and J by 0 bases, with 8 bases between them. CDR3 size: 15 residues. In DNA, the CDR3 is TGTGCCACCAGTGACCTGGACGCGAACACCGGGGAGCTGTTTTTT. Protein sequence: CATSDLDANTGELFF.

This clonotype was counted between two and nine times. J is TRBJ2-7 and V is TRBV27; 10 nucleotides line up with TRBD1. The end of the DNA aligns better with TRBJ2-4, so the J call may be wrong. The CDR3 runs to 12 residues. Per the germline V gene, CDR1 is MNHEY and CDR2 is SMNVEV (reference sequence). Written as DNA, the CDR3 is TGTGCCAGCATTGGACAGGGGGACATTCAGTACTTC. Translated: CASIGQGDIQYF.

This clonotype has just a few counts. The chain links TRBV29-1 to TRBJ2-1; TRBD1 aligns across 9 bases. Unmatched junction bases numbered 13, after V lost 6 bases and J lost 7 bases. Germline V gene data show CDR1 as SQVTM and CDR2 as ANQGSEA. The CDR3 covers 15 residues. CDR3 DNA sequence: TGCAGCGTGATCCCGGGACAGGGAAGGGGGAATGAGCAGTTCTTC. It encodes CSVIPGQGRGNEQFF.

The rearrangement uses TRBV7-9 and TRBJ1-2; the D gene is possibly TRBD1 (6 bases). Trimming cost V 5 bases and J 3 bases, with 10 bases left between them. CDR3 length: 13 amino acids. In germline, CDR1 is SEHNR, CDR2 FQNEAQ (reference sequence). DNA for the CDR3: TGTGCCAGCAGCCCCGAGGGGGACTATGGCTACACCTTC. Translating it yields CASSPEGDYGYTF.

This clonotype showed up just a few times. The rearrangement uses TRBV4-1 and TRBJ2-7; D is possibly TRBD2 (5 bases). CDR3 length equals 15 residues. The V and J ends lost 2 bases and 2 bases respectively, with 13 bases between them. Germline V gene lookup returns CDR1 MGHRA and CDR2 YSYEKL. The CDR3 reads CASSQIGRRTYEQYF. In DNA, the CDR3 is TGCGCCAGCAGCCAAATCGGACGGAGGACCTACGAGCAGTACTTC.

This clonotype was counted a few times. J is TRBJ1-1 and V is TRBV4-2; D possibly corresponds to TRBD1 (5 bases). V lost 0 bases, J lost 0 bases, and 8 bases lay in between. Germline CDR1 and CDR2: LGHNA and YNFKEQ. This CDR3 spans 15 amino acids. CDR3 loop: CASSQEEGVNTEAFF. In DNA, the CDR3 is TGTGCCAGCAGCCAAGAGGAAGGGGTGAACACTGAAGCTTTCTTT.

The V gene is TRBV7-6, the J gene TRBJ2-7; D ambiguous. Gene TRBJ2-5 matches the end of the DNA better, so the J call may be wrong. The germline gives CDR1 SGHVS, CDR2 FNYEAQ. This CDR3 has 14 amino acids. The CDR3 DNA reads TGTGCCAGCAGCGTTGAGCCCTTTGGGGAGACCCAGTACTTC. Its protein is CASSVEPFGETQYF.

V usage is TRBV15 and J usage is TRBJ2-7; D is tentatively TRBD1 or TRBD2 (6 bases each). The DNA matches TRBJ2-5 better at its end, which makes the J call doubtful. The CDR3 length is 17 residues. Germline CDR1 and CDR2: LNHNV and YYDKDF (reference sequence). The DNA of the CDR3 is TGTGCCACCAGCAGAGATGGGGGGCGCTTGGTTATGGAGACCCAGTACTTC. Its translation is CATSRDGGRLVMETQYF.